This T cell receptor beta chain was found in a study of shared clonotypes between healthy human individuals (dated by TCRdb to about 2020). Study-level background: A few men and a couple of women, aged 18 to 49 years, made up the cohort. The study deeply sequenced blood TCR repertoires of about 5 healthy adults to estimate repertoire size and the extent of clonotype sharing between individuals. Different laboratories and diverse techniques were used to prepare libraries and sequence TCR repertoires, to increase sequencing depth and limit assay-specific biases. For each donor, three plates each were used for CD4 naive and CD4 memory, two plates were used for CD8 naive, and one plate was used for CD8 memory. Per donor, leukapheresis produced somewhere between about 0.9 and 9.5 billion PBMCs.

Taken from cysteine to phenylalanine, the CDR3 has 13 residues. Kept here is only the CDR3 DNA, which spans 39 bases and is read in frame from base 1. V is clipped by 2 bases and J by 6 bases, and the sequence between their germline boundaries is 8 bases long. From a lookup of the germline V gene, CDR1 and CDR2 are SGHTA and FQGNSA. Using the deep immunoSEQ assay, TCR CDR3 regions were amplified from genomic DNA by multiplex PCR. Extracted genomic DNA from each cell subset was spread evenly across all wells of several immunoSEQ 96-well plates, with each plate serving as a replicate. For sorted subsets, 150 to 200 ng genomic DNA, equal to some 28,000 T cell genomes, was loaded into each replicate PCR. Purified libraries were measured with a Qubit 3.0 fluorometer, size-checked on a Bioanalyzer 2100, and measured again with the KAPA Library Quantification kit. Every immunoSEQ 96-well plate was sequenced on a dedicated single-read 150-cycle Illumina NextSeq 550 flow cell. The paper's processing steps were these. Because the immunoSEQ output included only junctional sequences and no quality scores, the filtering could not be the same as the filtering used for full-length reads. To assign V/J genes and CDR3, sequences were annotated against IMGT germline references using PyIR, a Python wrapper for IgBLAST v1.9. Reads were removed for weak V/J assignments (E-value above 1e-6), missing CDR3, stop codons, out-of-frame junctions, or ambiguous translated residues. V3J clonotypes were defined by identical inferred V gene, J gene, and CDR3 amino acid sequence. The percentage overlap between two repertoires was calculated by dividing the number of shared unique clonotypes by the size of the smaller repertoire. Richness of each repertoire was evaluated using RTK rarefaction, the Chao1 estimator, and Recon v2.1 estimates of unobserved clonotypes. Generation probabilities were computed with OLGA for all TCRbeta clonotypes obtained by the gDNA method from several donors. TCRdb stores this immuneACCESS table with in-frame sequences only. Part of the clones is absent; in the studies checked, under half of the shortfall reflects unresolved V genes, and no reason is known for the rest. V, J and clone size derive from that table, while D and trimming were established from the DNA sequence. The sample yields 1.5 million to 1.9 million clones; 98% were counted once. Of the sample, less than 0.55% falls within the top ten clones.

As regards this clone: There is no known antigen for this receptor. One base away there is no much larger clone; base qualities are not given.

Paper-wide results and their limitations: Estimated clonotype richness was generally larger for naive than for memory subsets. Sampling was restricted to blood, and TCR repertoires in tissue are likely to differ from TCR repertoires in blood. Pairwise subsampling led to the expectation that sequencing depth would affect the degree of clonotype sharing among donors. Incomplete sequencing was indicated by rarefaction of sorted-subset datasets, despite the large sequencing depth. Higher generation probabilities were observed for clonotypes shared by all four sorted-subset donors than for non-shared clonotypes. Because the study included a small number of donors, the genetic and exposure-history diversity represented was limited. Across a handful of donors, around 5.4% of naive CD4, over 3% of naive CD8, around 2.5% of memory CD4, and under 0.45% of memory CD8 clonotypes were shared.

Healthy HIV-negative adults with no recently reported acute infections or vaccinations were included as donors. Only Caucasian adults living in Nashville, Tennessee, USA were represented among the donors. CD4+ T cells were enriched by magnetic negative selection, after which naive cells were positively selected on CD45RA and the negative fraction was taken as the memory subset. Blood was collected by leukapheresis, and PBMCs were isolated by Ficoll-Histopaque density gradient centrifugation and then cryopreserved in liquid nitrogen vapor phase. Purity and quantity of every magnetically sorted T cell population were checked by analytical flow cytometry. From each sorted fraction, genomic DNA was isolated and quantified by UV absorbance on a Nanodrop 2000c.

Recombination connected TRBV7-2 to TRBJ1-5, with no D gene named confidently. This clonotype was sampled from a man younger than 45 in good health. Source material: naive CD4+ T cells sorted from blood. Sample cell subset or site, as interpreted from the label and publication: CD45RA+ positively selected. The CDR3 region: CASSLMGGQPQHF. At the DNA level, the sequence is TGTGCCAGCAGCTTAATGGGCGGTCAGCCCCAGCATTTT.